Presented here are 31 T cell receptor beta chains from one specimen sequenced in a study of blood T cell repertoires in COVID-19. Profiling relied on immunoSEQ multiplex PCR, and the TCRdb table lists in-frame clones only, not all of them. The repertoire includes 200,000 to 300,000 clones, around nine tenths of them detected once, and about 2.7% sits in the top ten. Sequencing was done on a sample of PBMCs or T cells enriched from blood (not recorded which). The receptors derive from a woman under 30 who had recovered from COVID-19.

For this clone: Because the CDR3's place on the DNA is in doubt, the DNA is left out and the CDR3 is given as listed by TCRdb. The genes are TRBV21-1 and TRBJ2-3; no check of the table's D call, TRBD2, against the DNA was made. TRBV21-1 counts as a pseudogene. The CDR3 is 17 amino acids in total, end residues counted. The chain's CDR3 is CASTSIVAGGSTDTQYF.

The chain couples TRBV18 to TRBJ1-3; D call uncertain. This CDR3 region has 15 residues. V dropped 3 bases and J dropped 0 bases, with 9 bases sitting between them. CDR1 and CDR2 (germline): KGHSH, LQKENI. This CDR3 reads CASSPAGHSGNTIYF. The DNA of the CDR3 is TGTGCCAGCTCACCCGCAGGCCACTCTGGAAACACCATATATTTT.

This sequence joins TRBV4-1 and TRBJ2-5; weak D call: TRBD1 (5 bases). Trimming took 1 base from V and 4 from J, leaving 10 bases between them. CDR3 length: 14 amino acids. Germline CDR1 MGHRA, CDR2 YSYEKL. The CDR3 DNA sequence: TGCGCCAGCAGCCAAGTTCAGGGTTTAGAGACCCAGTACTTC. As protein: CASSQVQGLETQYF.

This clone was picked up a small number of times. V and J are TRBV6-2 or TRBV6-3 and TRBJ2-3, with D perhaps TRBD2 (6 bases). The CDR3 loop spans 15 amino acids. Germline CDR1 and CDR2: MNHEY and SVGEGT. Trimming removed 5 bases from V and 0 bases from J, with 12 bases in between. CDR3 loop: CASSRDFPSTDTQYF. CDR3 bases: TGTGCCAGCAGTCGGGACTTCCCTAGCACAGATACGCAGTATTTT.

The rearrangement uses TRBV21-1 and TRBJ1-2; TRBD1, the D gene given by the table, was not confirmed from the DNA. TRBV21-1 counts as a pseudogene. CDR3 size: 17 residues. The CDR3 reads CASSLDRGTIANYGYTF. For the CDR3, the DNA is TGTGCCAGCAGCCTCGACAGGGGGACGATCGCTAACTATGGCTACACCTTC.

For this clone: Different DNA sequences within this sample yield the same CDR3. This chain joins TRBV9 and TRBJ2-5, with TRBD1 matching over 11 bases. The CDR3 length is 14 residues. V lost 5 bases, J lost 6 bases, and 6 bases stayed unmatched. Germline CDR1 and CDR2: SGDLS and YYNGEE. CDR3 coding DNA: TGTGCCAGCAGTAGGACAGGGGGCGAGAAGACCCAGTACTTC. It yields the protein CASSRTGGEKTQYF.

The chain carries TRBV9 and TRBJ2-1, with 14 bases lining up with TRBD2. V dropped 4 bases and J dropped 9; count of bases not matched to a gene: 6. Germline values: CDR1 SGDLS, CDR2 YYNGEE. CDR3 size: 15 residues. The CDR3, as DNA: TGTGCCAGCAGCTTCCGACTAGCGGGAGGGGGTGAGCAGTTCTTC. It is translated as CASSFRLAGGGEQFF.

The chain recombines TRBV30 with TRBJ1-6; 7 bases align to TRBD1. V lost 4 bases and J lost 6; bases outside the gene matches: 3. Germline V gene sequence: CDR1 GTSNPN, CDR2 SVGIG (reference sequence). This CDR3 comprises 13 residues. The CDR3 bases are TGTGCCTGGAAACAGGGGCCTAATTCACCCCTCCACTTT. Its translation is CAWKQGPNSPLHF. Drawing the rest from reference TRBV30 and TRBJ1-6, the complete variable domain is SQTIHQWPATLVQPVGSPLSLECTVEGTSNPNLYWYRQAAGRGLQLLFYSVGIGQISSEVPQNLSASRPQDRQFILSSKKLLLSDSGFYLCAWKQGPNSPLHFGNGTRLTVT.

The chain uses TRBV21-1 and TRBJ2-2; the table calls TRBD2, which could not be checked here. TRBV21-1 is noted as a pseudogene. The CDR3 loop spans 13 amino acids. CDR3 sequence reads: CASTFGGTGELFF. The CDR3 region has the DNA TGTGCCAGCACCTTCGGGGGAACCGGGGAGCTGTTTTTT.

The chain has TRBV5-1 and TRBJ1-1, with 8 bases matching TRBD1. Germline V gene data show CDR1 as SGHRS and CDR2 as YFSETQ. V shed 3 bases, J shed 4 bases, and the junction held 11 bases outside the gene matches. The CDR3 sequence is 16 residues long. The CDR3 is CASSSHPDREVTEAFF. CDR3 sequence (DNA): TGCGCCAGCAGCTCGCACCCGGACAGGGAGGTCACTGAAGCTTTCTTT.

The chain is built from TRBV5-5 and TRBJ1-2; 7 bases align to TRBD1. V shed 4 bases, J shed 0 bases, and the junction held 6 bases outside the gene matches. The CDR3 is 15 amino acids. In germline, CDR1 is SGHKS, CDR2 YYEKEE (reference sequence). The CDR3 nucleotides are TGTGCCAGCAGCAACGGGACAGCAGCTAACTATGGCTACACCTTC. It translates to CASSNGTAANYGYTF.

V gene TRBV7-8 combines with J gene TRBJ1-1, with D possibly matching TRBD1 (6 bases). CDR1 and CDR2 (germline): SGHVS, FQNEAQ. The V end lost 4 bases, the J end lost 4 bases, and 13 bases lay between the germline ends. This CDR3 is built from 14 residues. The CDR3 DNA follows: TGTGCCAGCAGCTCGGCAGGGGACGGCACTGAAGCTTTCTTT. Its translation: CASSSAGDGTEAFF.

This clone was seen a single time. This chain uses TRBV5-1 with TRBJ1-3; 9 nucleotides match TRBD1. Trimming at V came to 3 bases and at J to 0 bases, leaving 10 bases not matched to a gene. There are 18 residues in the CDR3. The germline gives CDR1 SGHRS, CDR2 YFSETQ. CDR3: CASSYGDRAVYSGNTIYF. CDR3 sequence (DNA): TGCGCCAGCAGCTATGGGGACAGGGCAGTATACTCTGGAAACACCATATATTTT. Complete variable domain (other parts from reference TRBV5-1 and TRBJ1-3): KAGVTQTPRYLIKTRGQQVTLSCSPISGHRSVSWYQQTPGQGLQFLFEYFSETQRNKGNFPGRFSGRQFSNSRSEMNVSTLELGDSALYLCASSYGDRAVYSGNTIYFGEGSWLTVV.

This chain joins TRBV7-6 and TRBJ2-5, with a weak D call TRBD2 (6 bases). CDR1 is SGHVS and CDR2 is FNYEAQ in the germline V gene. Deletions cut 8 bases from V and 5 bases from J, with 15 bases between. This CDR3 is 13 amino acids long. CDR3 coding DNA: TGTGCCAGCTCTTACGGGAGAAGGGAGACCCAGTACTTC. Protein: CASSYGRRETQYF.

The V gene is TRBV10-3, the J gene TRBJ1-2; D is possibly TRBD1 (6 bases). This CDR3 is 16 amino acids long. The germline CDR1 and CDR2 sequences are ENHRY and SYGVKD. The V gene lost 3 bases and the J gene lost 5 bases, with 19 bases spanning the gap. CDR3 protein: CAISDYTWTVNYGYTF. The DNA for the CDR3 is TGTGCCATCAGTGATTACACGTGGACAGTTAATTATGGCTACACCTTC.

This clone appeared a single time. The chain joins TRBV6-5 to TRBJ2-3, with D tentatively TRBD1 (6 bases). The V and J ends lost 6 bases and 2 bases respectively, with 15 bases between them. CDR1 is MNHEY and CDR2 is SVGAGI in the germline V gene. This CDR3 contains 15 residues. The CDR3 loop is CASRRGQPITDTQYF. DNA for the CDR3: TGTGCCAGCAGGCGAGGACAGCCTATCACAGATACGCAGTATTTT.

The V and J genes are TRBV2 and TRBJ1-1, with D possibly matching TRBD1 (5 bases). This CDR3 has 14 residues. Trimming took off 3 bases at V and 5 bases at J, with 13 bases between the two ends. In germline, CDR1 is SNHLY, CDR2 FYNNEI. The CDR3 protein is CASSDGGSGTEAFF. CDR3 nucleotides: TGTGCCAGCAGTGATGGGGGGTCCGGAACTGAAGCTTTCTTT.

The chain is built from TRBV19 and TRBJ2-1; TRBD2 matches at 11 bases. The V gene end was trimmed by 10 bases and the J gene end by 3 bases; junction bases not matched to a gene: 11. Germline values: CDR1 LNHDA, CDR2 SQIVND (reference sequence). The CDR3 spans 16 residues. CDR3: CATQPPGTSGYNEQFF. CDR3 DNA: TGTGCCACCCAACCCCCCGGGACTAGCGGCTACAATGAGCAGTTCTTC.

The chain has TRBV2 and TRBJ2-1; D uncertain. The V and J ends lost 3 bases and 10 bases respectively, with 13 bases between them. CDR1 is SNHLY and CDR2 is FYNNEI in the germline V gene. This CDR3 region has 13 residues. CDR3 in DNA: TGTGCCAGCAGTGAGCAGATGCTACTAGAGCAGTTCTTC. Translation gives CASSEQMLLEQFF.

This clone came up a few times. The V call is TRBV5-1, the J call TRBJ1-6, with 7 bases matching TRBD1. Germline-derived CDR1 and CDR2 are SGHRS and YFSETQ. J lost 4 bases, V lost 0 bases, and 1 base had no gene match. The CDR3 runs 15 residues. As DNA, the CDR3 is TGCGCCAGCAGCTTGGGACAGGGTTATAATTCACCCCTCCACTTT. This gives the protein CASSLGQGYNSPLHF.

This chain joins TRBV7-2 and TRBJ1-2; D uncertain. The germline gives CDR1 SGHTA, CDR2 FQGNSA. This CDR3 is built from 13 residues. The V gene lost 5 bases and the J gene lost 4 bases, with 11 bases spanning the gap. For the CDR3, the DNA is TGTGCCAGCAGCCTTAACTACGGCTATGGCTACACCTTC. It yields the protein CASSLNYGYGYTF. Based on the CDR3 plus reference TRBV7-2 and TRBJ1-2, the full variable domain is GAGVSQSPSNKVTEKGKDVELRCDPISGHTALYWYRQSLGQGLEFLIYFQGNSAPDKSGLPSDRFSAERTGGSVSTLTIQRTQQEDSAVYLCASSLNYGYGYTFGSGTRLTVV.

Only one count was recorded for this clone. V usage is TRBV12-2 and J usage is TRBJ2-7; the table's D call, TRBD1, was not checked against the DNA. TRBV12-2 is a pseudogene segment. The CDR3 contains 15 residues. CDR3 loop: CASRRPTGGSYEQYF. The CDR3 nucleotides read TGTGCAAGTCGCAGGCCGACAGGAGGCTCCTACGAGCAGTACTTC.

V and J are TRBV27 and TRBJ2-7, with D perhaps matching TRBD1 (5 bases). This CDR3 has 14 residues. V lost 0 bases and J lost 3, with 9 bases in between. CDR1 MNHEY and CDR2 SMNVEV come from the germline V gene (reference sequence). In DNA, the CDR3 is TGTGCCAGCAGTTTATCGTCCCAGGGCTACGAGCAGTACTTC. Amino acids: CASSLSSQGYEQYF.

V usage is TRBV27 and J usage is TRBJ2-3; D not resolved. V shed 7 bases and J shed 2 bases, with 4 bases lying between them. This CDR3 region has 11 residues. Germline V gene sequence: CDR1 MNHEY, CDR2 SMNVEV (reference sequence). The CDR3 DNA reads as TGTGCCAGCAAACACACAGATACGCAGTATTTT. Translation: CASKHTDTQYF.

The CDR3 sequence is CASSLVPDRELSYEQYF. CDR3 sequence (DNA): TGTGCCAGCAGCTTAGTTCCGGACAGGGAACTCAGTTACGAGCAGTACTTC. The J gene is TRBJ2-7, the V gene TRBV7-6; 8 nucleotides line up with TRBD1. This CDR3 is built from 17 residues. Per the germline V gene, CDR1 is SGHVS and CDR2 is FNYEAQ. J was trimmed by 4 bases and V by 1 base; bases with no gene match: 12.

The chain's CDR3 is CASTQGTNYNEQFF. The CDR3 coding sequence is TGTGCCAGCACGCAGGGTACTAACTACAATGAGCAGTTCTTC. The V gene is TRBV27, the J gene TRBJ2-1; a weak D match, TRBD1 (5 bases). The germline V gene encodes CDR1 MNHEY and CDR2 SMNVEV (reference sequence). The ends were cut back, 7 bases at V and 3 bases at J, with 13 bases in the middle. This CDR3 is 14 amino acids long.

V and J are TRBV15 and TRBJ2-5, with D maybe TRBD1 (6 bases). CDR1 LNHNV and CDR2 YYDKDF come from the germline V gene (reference sequence). CDR3 length: 15 amino acids. Trimming removed 4 bases from V and 9 bases from J, with 21 bases in between. CDR3 residues: CATSTSDRRRMAQYF. The CDR3 coding sequence is TGTGCCACCAGCACGTCCGACAGGAGGCGGATGGCCCAGTACTTC.

The rearrangement joins TRBV19 to TRBJ2-2; 11 nucleotides match TRBD2. V was clipped by 1 base and J by 3 bases; unmatched bases: 7. This CDR3 is 18 amino acids long. The germline V gene has CDR1 LNHDA and CDR2 SQIVND (reference sequence). The CDR3 DNA is TGTGCCAGTAGTATAGTAGGGCTAGCGGGGGGATACACCGGGGAGCTGTTTTTT. This codes for CASSIVGLAGGYTGELFF.

The rearrangement links TRBV29-1 to TRBJ1-5; 7 nucleotides match TRBD1. The CDR3 runs 17 residues. The V and J ends lost 4 bases and 2 bases, in that order; junction bases with no gene match: 14. Germline V gene sequence: CDR1 SQVTM, CDR2 ANQGSEA. The CDR3 sequence is CSVGEGQSLGGNQPQHF. The CDR3 coding sequence is TGCAGCGTTGGAGAGGGACAGTCCCTTGGGGGCAATCAGCCCCAGCATTTT.

This clone was picked up a small number of times. J is TRBJ1-6 and V is TRBV7-9; D call uncertain. CDR1 SEHNR and CDR2 FQNEAQ come from the germline V gene (reference sequence). The germline V and J ends were trimmed by 7 bases and 5 bases, with 15 bases remaining between them. CDR3 length: 15 residues. The CDR3 DNA reads TGTGCCAGCACCCTTAGATCACTTAATAATTCACCCCTCCACTTT. It is translated as CASTLRSLNNSPLHF.

V and J are TRBV21-1 and TRBJ2-6; TRBD2 was called by the table and not checked on the DNA. TRBV21-1 is described as a pseudogene. This CDR3 is built from 20 residues. DNA of the CDR3: TGTGCCAGCAGCAGGGGGACCGGGACTAGCGGGAGAGATGGGGCCAACGTCCTGACTTTC. It yields the protein CASSRGTGTSGRDGANVLTF.